This entry lists 13 T cell receptor beta chains sequenced from one sample in a study of cytomegalovirus exposure and HLA in healthy donors. The PCR employed 60 Vbeta primers together with 13 Jbeta primers. TCRdb keeps only in-frame clones here, not all; method: immunoSEQ multiplex PCR. The sample has some 200,000 clones, roughly 80% seen once. Sequencing was carried out using PBMCs. The receptors originated from a man aged 45-60 years in good health and CMV-seronegative.

This chain connects TRBV15 to TRBJ1-1, with D hard to call. CDR1 is LNHNV and CDR2 is YYDKDF in the germline V gene (reference sequence). CDR3 length: 14 residues. Trimming removed 1 base from V and 7 bases from J, with 13 bases in between. As DNA, the CDR3 is TGTGCCACCAGCAGAGGAGCGTCGGAGGATGAAGCTTTCTTT. It is translated as CATSRGASEDEAFF.

This sequence joins TRBV7-6 and TRBJ2-2, with 9 bases lining up with TRBD1. Germline assignment: CDR1 SGHVS and CDR2 FNYEAQ. Trimming cost V 2 bases and J 0 bases; bases outside gene matches: 4. This CDR3 region has 17 residues. CDR3 bases: TGTGCCAGCAGCTTATTCACAGGGGGCACGAACACCGGGGAGCTGTTTTTT. It codes for CASSLFTGGTNTGELFF.

This clone was counted a single time. The genes are TRBV4-3 and TRBJ1-3; the D gene is possibly TRBD1 (6 bases). Trimming cost V 0 bases and J 4 bases, with 7 bases left between them. Germline loops: CDR1 LGHNA, CDR2 YSLEER. This CDR3 spans 14 amino acids. CDR3 in DNA: TGCGCCAGCAGCCAAGACACAGGGGGAAACACCATATATTTT. Amino acids: CASSQDTGGNTIYF.

V is TRBV4-2 and J is TRBJ1-6; 7 bases match TRBD1. The length of the CDR3 is 17 residues. Germline lookup yields CDR1 LGHNA and CDR2 YNFKEQ. The V and J ends lost 3 bases and 7 bases, in that order; junction bases with no gene match: 12. CDR3 loop: CASSHPTGTGFNSPLHF. As DNA, the CDR3 is TGTGCCAGCAGCCACCCGACAGGGACGGGATTCAATTCACCCCTCCACTTT.

To note about this clone: The same CDR3 also results from other DNA sequences found in this sample. This chain links TRBV7-2 with TRBJ2-5; possible D gene TRBD2, 5 bases. Trimming pared 1 base from V and 3 bases from J, leaving 6 bases between. The CDR3 consists of 13 residues. In germline, CDR1 is SGHTA, CDR2 FQGNSA. CDR3 protein: CASSLVREETQYF. DNA of the CDR3: TGTGCCAGCAGCTTAGTGAGGGAAGAGACCCAGTACTTC. The complete variable domain, with remaining parts taken from reference TRBV7-2 and TRBJ2-5, reads GAGVSQSPSNKVTEKGKDVELRCDPISGHTALYWYRQSLGQGLEFLIYFQGNSAPDKSGLPSDRFSAERTGGSVSTLTIQRTQQEDSAVYLCASSLVREETQYFGPGTRLLVL.

The V call is TRBV9, the J call TRBJ2-5, with a tentative D call TRBD1 (6 bases). CDR3 length: 15 residues. CDR1 is SGDLS, CDR2 YYNGEE, per germline. Trimming shortened V by 2 bases and J by 5 bases, and 16 bases separated the two germline ends. As DNA, the CDR3 is TGTGCCAGCAGCGTGTTTTCAGGGGCTGGGGAGACCCAGTACTTC. Its protein product is CASSVFSGAGETQYF.

In regard to this clone: Other DNA sequences from this sample encode an identical CDR3 as well. The V and J genes are TRBV18 and TRBJ1-1, with 9 bases aligning to TRBD1. Germline V gene data show CDR1 as KGHSH and CDR2 as LQKENI. The CDR3 has 13 residues. V lost 3 bases and J lost 6; bases outside the gene matches: 2. The CDR3 nucleotides are TGTGCCAGCTCACCGGGACAGGGATCTGAAGCTTTCTTT. Protein sequence: CASSPGQGSEAFF.

The chain has TRBV5-5 and TRBJ1-2, with D possibly matching TRBD1 (6 bases). V was clipped by 0 bases and J by 2 bases, with 8 bases between them. The CDR3 loop spans 14 amino acids. Germline V CDR1 and CDR2: SGHKS, YYEKEE (reference sequence). The CDR3 protein is CASSLGTVNYGYTF. In DNA form, the CDR3 reads TGTGCCAGCAGCTTGGGGACAGTGAACTATGGCTACACCTTC.

The chain has TRBV10-3 and TRBJ2-1; 7 bases are a match to TRBD2. The CDR3 has 14 residues. Germline V CDR1 and CDR2: ENHRY, SYGVKD. Unmatched junction bases numbered 9, after V lost 3 bases and J lost 10 bases. The CDR3 DNA follows: TGTGCCATCAGTGAATATAGCGGGCCGAACGAGCAGTTCTTC. Translated: CAISEYSGPNEQFF.

The chain recombines TRBV19 with TRBJ1-3; no clear D. CDR1 and CDR2 (germline): LNHDA, SQIVND (reference sequence). This CDR3 is built from 13 residues. With 7 bases removed from V and 9 bases from J, the gap between germline ends came to 16 bases. The CDR3 here is CASNPGAISTIYF. CDR3 nucleotides: TGTGCCAGTAACCCGGGAGCTATCTCCACCATATATTTT.

V gene TRBV27 combines with J gene TRBJ2-1; 7 bases match TRBD2. The CDR3 is made up of 17 amino acids. Per the germline V gene, CDR1 is MNHEY and CDR2 is SMNVEV (reference sequence). Trimming at V came to 0 bases and at J to 5 bases, leaving 10 bases not matched to a gene. The CDR3 region is CASSLSLRDYRNNEQFF. The CDR3 nucleotides are TGTGCCAGCAGTTTATCGTTGAGGGACTACCGGAACAATGAGCAGTTCTTC.

This clone appeared once. The chain uses TRBV25-1 and TRBJ2-7; tentatively, D is TRBD1 (5 bases). The V end was cut by 3 bases, the J end by 10 bases, with 10 bases between. The CDR3 covers 11 residues. In germline, CDR1 is MGHDK, CDR2 SYGVNS. The CDR3 region has the DNA TGTGCCAGCAGTGACAGGGATAGCCAGTACTTC. Its translation is CASSDRDSQYF.

In this sample, this clone turned up a few times. This chain uses TRBV2 with TRBJ1-1; weak D call: TRBD1 (6 bases). This CDR3 spans 14 amino acids. Germline values: CDR1 SNHLY, CDR2 FYNNEI. Trimming stripped 6 bases from V and 1 base from J, with 12 bases between. In nucleotides, the CDR3 is TGTGCCAGCAGGTATACGGACAGGAACACTGAAGCTTTCTTT. Translation gives CASRYTDRNTEAFF.